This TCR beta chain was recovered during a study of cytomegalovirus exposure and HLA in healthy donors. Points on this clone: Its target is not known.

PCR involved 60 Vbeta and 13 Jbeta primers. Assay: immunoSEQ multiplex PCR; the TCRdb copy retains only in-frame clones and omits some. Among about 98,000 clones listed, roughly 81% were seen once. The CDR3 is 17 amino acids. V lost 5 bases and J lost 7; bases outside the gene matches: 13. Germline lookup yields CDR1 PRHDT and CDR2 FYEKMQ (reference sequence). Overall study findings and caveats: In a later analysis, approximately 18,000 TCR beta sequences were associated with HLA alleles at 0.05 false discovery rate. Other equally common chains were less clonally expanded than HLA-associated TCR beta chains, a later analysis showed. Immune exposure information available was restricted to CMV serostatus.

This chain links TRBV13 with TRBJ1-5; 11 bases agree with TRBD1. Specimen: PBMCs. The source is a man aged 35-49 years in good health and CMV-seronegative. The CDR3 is CASSRWTGGAGVQPQHF. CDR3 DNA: TGTGCCAGCAGCCGCTGGACAGGGGGCGCCGGGGTCCAGCCCCAGCATTTT. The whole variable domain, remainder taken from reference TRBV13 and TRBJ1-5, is AAGVIQSPRHLIKEKRETATLKCYPIPRHDTVYWYQQGPGQDPQFLISFYEKMQSDKGSIPDRFSAQQFSDYHSELNMSSLELGDSALYFCASSRWTGGAGVQPQHFGDGTRLSIL.